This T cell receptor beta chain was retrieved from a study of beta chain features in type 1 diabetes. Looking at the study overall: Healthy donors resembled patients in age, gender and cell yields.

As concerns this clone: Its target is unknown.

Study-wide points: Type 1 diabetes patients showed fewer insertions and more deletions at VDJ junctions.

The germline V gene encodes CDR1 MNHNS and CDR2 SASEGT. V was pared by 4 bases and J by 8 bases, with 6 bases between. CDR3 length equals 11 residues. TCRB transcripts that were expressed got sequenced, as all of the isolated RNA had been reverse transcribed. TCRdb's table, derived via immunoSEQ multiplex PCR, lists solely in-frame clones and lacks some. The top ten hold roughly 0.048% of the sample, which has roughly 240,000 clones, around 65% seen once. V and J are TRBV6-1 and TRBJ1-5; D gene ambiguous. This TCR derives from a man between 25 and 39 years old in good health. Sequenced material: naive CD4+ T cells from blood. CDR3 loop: CASSVGEPQHF. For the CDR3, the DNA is TGTGCCAGCAGTGTCGGGGAGCCCCAGCATTTT.